The 4 T cell receptor beta chains given below trace back to one sample, sequenced in a study of CD8 T cells in Susac syndrome (dated by TCRdb to between 2018 and 2021). The library was made by the immunoSEQ multiplex PCR assay. RNA was extracted using the RNeasy kit, and roughly 0.5 to 1 ug of the RNA was reverse transcribed with random hexamers. The public reads were reanalyzed by TCRdb: fastp trimming at Q25, MiXCR alignment, in-frame beta chains only. Here each entry gathers all rows of one CDR3 protein and keeps the most common genes and DNA. The sample data list over 150,000 distinct CDR3 sequences, and about 96% of these were observed just once. The biggest ten clones account for 0.095% to 0.15% of the sample. The specimen was CD4+ T cells from PBMCs. The receptors shown here come from a human donor with Susac syndrome.

The chain employs TRBV30 and TRBJ2-1; D remains unclear. V dropped 5 bases and J dropped 4 bases, with 12 bases sitting between them. Germline V lookup: CDR1 GTSNPN, CDR2 SVGIG (reference sequence). This CDR3 contains 13 residues. This CDR3 is CAWDGGVYNEQFF. In DNA, the CDR3 is TGTGCCTGGGACGGTGGGGTTTACAATGAGCAGTTCTTC. Using reference TRBV30 and TRBJ2-1 for the parts outside the CDR3, the full variable domain is SQTIHQWPATLVQPVGSPLSLECTVEGTSNPNLYWYRQAAGRGLQLLFYSVGIGQISSEVPQNLSASRPQDRQFILSSKKLLLSDSGFYLCAWDGGVYNEQFFGPGTRLTVL.

CDR3 in DNA: TGCGCCAGCAGCTTGGCTGGACTCCTCCAAGAGACCCAGTACTTC. It codes for CASSLAGLLQETQYF. The rearrangement uses TRBV5-1 and TRBJ2-5, with D possibly being TRBD2 (5 bases). The germline CDR1 and CDR2 sequences are SGHRS and YFSETQ. V was trimmed by 0 bases and J by 1 base, leaving 10 bases between them. The CDR3 runs to 15 residues.

Note on this clonotype: One end of the junction varies from germline; a read error may be responsible. The chain couples TRBV2 to TRBJ2-1; 7 nucleotides align to TRBD2. CDR3 length: 14 residues. Looked up from germline, CDR1 is SNHLY and CDR2 is FYNNEI. CDR3 region: CASREGLGGRPQFF. CDR3 bases: TGTGCCAGCAGGGAAGGACTAGGCGGAAGGCCGCAGTTCTTC. Together with reference TRBV2 and TRBJ2-1, the CDR3 gives the full variable domain: EPEVTQTPSHQVTQMGQEVILRCVPISNHLYFYWYRQILGQKVEFLVSFYNNEISEKSEIFDDQFSVERPDGSNFTLKIRSTKLEDSAMYFCASREGLGGRPQFFGPGTRLTVL.

The chain couples TRBV10-2 to TRBJ2-5; no definite D call. V was clipped by 7 bases and J by 2 bases, with 14 bases between them. The CDR3 contains 14 residues. Germline V gene data show CDR1 as WSHSY and CDR2 as SAAADI. CDR3 DNA: TGCGCCAGCAAGGGCGTAGGTAGTCAAGAGACCCAGTACTTC. Amino acids: CASKGVGSQETQYF.